The 28 T cell receptor beta chains below all came from one sample that was sequenced in a study of T cells in Graves' hyperthyroidism and ophthalmopathy. Amplified TCR beta CDR3 regions came from RNA transcripts. Carried out on the TCR CDR3, a first-round RT-PCR used the HTBI primer set. In TCRdb, the multiplex PCR reads were re-called with MiXCR into one record per CDR3 protein. The sample shows about 200,000 distinct CDR3 sequences, around 19% of them seen only once. Material: blood. Receptor source: a man between 40 and 49 years old with Graves' hyperthyroidism.

In its sample, this clonotype was seen many times. CDR3 nucleotide sequence: TGCAGTGCTAGAGATGTCGGGCTAGCGGGAGAGCAGTTCTTC. Residues: CSARDVGLAGEQFF. This chain links TRBV20-1 with TRBJ2-1; 9 bases line up with TRBD2. CDR3 length: 14 amino acids. Germline values: CDR1 DFQATT, CDR2 SNEGSKA (reference sequence). After removal of 0 bases from V and 10 bases from J, the junction contained 7 bases not matched to a gene.

This clonotype has at least ten counts. The V call is TRBV20-1, the J call TRBJ2-5; 16 nucleotides agree with TRBD2. V was pared by 6 bases and J by 9 bases, with 7 bases of the junction left unmatched. The CDR3 is 14 amino acids. Germline V CDR1 and CDR2: DFQATT, SNEGSKA (reference sequence). The CDR3 sequence: CSAYTGTSGGAQYF. The CDR3, as DNA: TGCAGTGCCTATACCGGGACTAGCGGGGGGGCCCAGTACTTC.

This clonotype was observed a single time. The J gene is TRBJ2-1, the V gene TRBV12-3 or TRBV12-4; 15 positions agree with TRBD2. CDR3 length: 18 residues. Trimming removed 5 bases from V and 7 bases from J; junction bases left unmatched: 12. CDR3 amino acids: CASSLRRTSGRGGNEQFF. The DNA for the CDR3 is TGTGCCAGCAGTCTCCGTCGGACTAGCGGGAGGGGGGGAAATGAGCAGTTCTTC.

V and J are TRBV5-1 and TRBJ2-1, with D perhaps assigned TRBD1 or TRBD2 (7 bases each). Germline V gives CDR1 SGHRS, CDR2 YFSETQ. The CDR3 sequence is 17 residues long. Trimming removed 5 bases from V and 3 bases from J, with 21 bases in between. As DNA, the CDR3 is TGCGCCAGCAGGTTCGACAGGGAGGGAATAGGCTACAATGAGCAGTTCTTC. Translation gives CASRFDREGIGYNEQFF.

The rearrangement joins TRBV5-1 to TRBJ1-1; perhaps TRBD1 as D (6 bases). Trimming cost V 2 bases and J 5 bases, with 13 bases left between them. Germline values: CDR1 SGHRS, CDR2 YFSETQ. CDR3 length equals 14 residues. The CDR3 here is CASSFRGARTEAFF. The DNA of the CDR3 is TGCGCCAGCAGCTTTCGGGGGGCGCGTACTGAAGCTTTCTTT.

In its sample, this clonotype was seen many times. This chain uses TRBV20-1 with TRBJ2-5; D is undetermined. CDR3 length: 10 residues. From germline, CDR1 is DFQATT and CDR2 SNEGSKA (reference sequence). V was pared by 0 bases and J by 4 bases, with 0 bases between. The CDR3 here is CSAREETQYF. CDR3 bases: TGCAGTGCTAGAGAAGAGACCCAGTACTTC.

This clonotype was detected ten times or more. J is TRBJ2-7 and V is TRBV6-1, with a weak D call TRBD2 (6 bases). Trimming removed 5 bases from V and 2 bases from J, with 13 bases in between. The CDR3 is 14 residues long. Looked up from germline, CDR1 is MNHNS and CDR2 is SASEGT. Here the CDR3 reads CASSTGGQTYEQYF. As DNA, the CDR3 is TGTGCCAGCAGTACAGGAGGGCAGACCTACGAGCAGTACTTC.

As regards this clonotype: This could be a read error, since a much larger clone is one nucleotide away. V is TRBV18 and J is TRBJ1-2, with 12 nucleotides matching TRBD1. Germline V CDR1 and CDR2: KGHSH, LQKENI. The CDR3 totals 15 residues. The CDR3 here is CTSSPGTGGQEGYTF. CDR3 nucleotides: TGTACCAGCTCACCAGGGACAGGGGGCCAAGAGGGCTACACCTTC. Looking up the rest from reference TRBV18 and TRBJ1-2 gives the full variable domain: NAGVMQNPRHLVRRRGQEARLRCSPMKGHSHVYWYRQLPEEGLKFMVYLQKENIIDESGMPKERFSAEFPKEGPSILRIQQVVRGDSAAYFCTSSPGTGGQEGYTFGSGTRLTVV.

This clonotype came up a few times. V gene TRBV6-1 combines with J gene TRBJ2-3; D not certain. Looked up from germline, CDR1 is MNHNS and CDR2 is SASEGT. The CDR3 runs 14 residues. V lost 6 bases and J lost 2, with 12 bases in between. The chain's CDR3 is CASSQFPSTDTQYF. As DNA, the CDR3 is TGTGCCAGCAGCCAATTCCCCTCCACAGATACGCAGTATTTT.

In its sample, this clonotype was seen a few times. The chain recombines TRBV19 with TRBJ2-3; 9 positions match TRBD2. The CDR3 covers 14 residues. Per germline, CDR1 LNHDA and CDR2 SQIVND (reference sequence). Unmatched junction bases numbered 5, after V lost 7 bases and J lost 3 bases. This CDR3 is CASTIAGVTDTQYF. DNA for the CDR3: TGTGCCAGTACCATAGCGGGGGTGACAGATACGCAGTATTTT.

This clonotype was recorded many times. The chain recombines TRBV12-3 or TRBV12-4 with TRBJ2-5; 7 positions agree with TRBD1. V lost 3 bases and J lost 0; bases outside the gene matches: 1. The CDR3 runs to 14 residues. The DNA of the CDR3 is TGTGCCAGCAGTTTGGGACAGTACCAAGAGACCCAGTACTTC. As protein: CASSLGQYQETQYF.

Concerning this clonotype: A read error is possible here, since a much larger clone lies one base away. This rearrangement joins TRBV20-1 to TRBJ2-3; unclear D gene. The CDR3 is 14 amino acids. Trimming stripped 2 bases from V and 6 bases from J, with 15 bases between. CDR1 is DFQATT and CDR2 is SNEGSKA in the germline V gene (reference sequence). This CDR3 reads CSARPNSRSDTQYF. As DNA, the CDR3 is TGCAGTGCTAGACCCAATTCAAGGTCCGATACGCAGTATTTT.

This clonotype was seen many times. This chain joins TRBV18 and TRBJ2-7, with D uncertain. The germline CDR1 and CDR2 sequences are KGHSH and LQKENI. V was trimmed by 3 bases and J by 2 bases, leaving 11 bases between them. The CDR3 spans 14 residues. The DNA of the CDR3 is TGTGCCAGCTCACCGGGCAGGCAAACCTACGAGCAGTACTTC. The encoded protein is CASSPGRQTYEQYF. Variable domain in full (rest from reference TRBV18 and TRBJ2-7): NAGVMQNPRHLVRRRGQEARLRCSPMKGHSHVYWYRQLPEEGLKFMVYLQKENIIDESGMPKERFSAEFPKEGPSILRIQQVVRGDSAAYFCASSPGRQTYEQYFGPGTRLTVT.

This clonotype was counted many times. The CDR3 DNA reads as TGTGCCAGCAGTTTAGGTGACAGGGCCCTTGAAGCTTTCTTT. This codes for CASSLGDRALEAFF. J is TRBJ1-1 and V is TRBV28; 7 bases fit TRBD1. The CDR3 is made up of 14 amino acids. Per the germline V gene, CDR1 is MDHEN and CDR2 is SYDVKM. Trimming removed 2 bases from V and 7 bases from J; junction bases left unmatched: 7.

This clonotype was recorded only once. The rearrangement links TRBV3-1 to TRBJ2-7, with D possibly being TRBD2 (6 bases). Trimming shortened V by 1 base and J by 6 bases, and 10 bases separated the two germline ends. Germline V lookup: CDR1 LGHDT, CDR2 YNNKEL (reference sequence). CDR3 length: 13 amino acids. CDR3 nucleotides: TGTGCCAGCAGCCAAGGTGCCGGGGGCGAGCAGTACTTC. This gives the protein CASSQGAGGEQYF.

At least ten counts were recorded for this clonotype. V and J are TRBV7-2 and TRBJ2-3, with D unclear. Between the trimmed V and J ends, which lost 3 bases and 1 base, there was a span of 11 bases. Germline values: CDR1 SGHTA, CDR2 FQGNSA. The CDR3 has 15 residues. The DNA for the CDR3 is TGTGCCAGCAGCTTTACCGGGCCTCGCACAGATACGCAGTATTTT. Protein product: CASSFTGPRTDTQYF.

The table lists this clonotype with a few counts. The gene calls are TRBV7-9 and TRBJ2-3, with D unclear. The germline CDR1 and CDR2 sequences are SEHNR and FQNEAQ (reference sequence). V lost 9 bases, J lost 3 bases, and 13 bases lay in between. CDR3 length: 13 residues. The CDR3 loop reads CASSIRMTDTQYF. CDR3 sequence (DNA): TGTGCCAGTAGTATTAGAATGACAGATACGCAGTATTTT.

The chain uses TRBV7-9 and TRBJ2-1; D is unresolved. The V gene lost 5 bases and the J gene lost 5 bases, with 4 bases spanning the gap. Per the germline V gene, CDR1 is SEHNR and CDR2 is FQNEAQ (reference sequence). The CDR3 spans 11 residues. The CDR3 nucleotides read TGTGCCAGCAGCAAGAACAATGAGCAGTTCTTC. Protein product: CASSKNNEQFF.

In this sample, this clonotype turned up many times. The rearrangement joins TRBV7-9 to TRBJ1-1; no clear D gene. CDR3 length: 12 residues. The germline V gene encodes CDR1 SEHNR and CDR2 FQNEAQ (reference sequence). V lost 1 base to trimming and J lost 4 bases, with 4 bases between them. In DNA form, the CDR3 reads TGTGCCAGCAGCTTAGGCGTCACTGAAGCTTTCTTT. Translating it yields CASSLGVTEAFF.

The table lists this clonotype with a few counts. The V gene is TRBV6-5, the J gene TRBJ2-1; D could derive from TRBD1 or TRBD2 (6 bases each). V was trimmed by 4 bases and J by 0 bases, leaving 10 bases between them. Germline V CDR1 and CDR2: MNHEY, SVGAGI. There are 15 residues in the CDR3. This chain's CDR3 is CASSSRGHSYNEQFF. The DNA for the CDR3 is TGTGCCAGCAGTTCCCGGGGGCACTCCTACAATGAGCAGTTCTTC.

This clonotype was detected many times. The genes are TRBV24-1 and TRBJ2-1; D is possibly TRBD1 or TRBD2 (5 bases each). Germline loops: CDR1 KGHDR, CDR2 SFDVKD. The germline V and J ends were trimmed by 0 bases and 8 bases, with 13 bases remaining between them. The CDR3 runs 15 residues. CDR3 sequence reads: CATSDLGQGRYEQFF. As DNA, the CDR3 is TGTGCCACCAGTGATTTGGGGCAGGGACGCTATGAGCAGTTCTTC.

This clonotype was observed at least ten times. V is TRBV29-1 and J is TRBJ2-7; 9 nucleotides align to TRBD1. V lost 4 bases, J lost 0 bases, and 4 bases stayed unmatched. The CDR3 has 14 residues. CDR1 is SQVTM, CDR2 ANQGSEA, per germline. The chain's CDR3 is CSVAGQGYSYEQYF. CDR3 DNA: TGCAGCGTTGCGGGACAGGGCTACTCCTACGAGCAGTACTTC.

This clonotype was seen many times. V usage is TRBV7-6 and J usage is TRBJ1-1; 8 bases line up with TRBD1. Germline CDR1 SGHVS, CDR2 FNYEAQ. The length of the CDR3 is 15 residues. The junction had 4 bases not matched to a gene; V was cut back by 1 base and J by 3 bases. Here the CDR3 DNA reads TGTGCCAGCAGCTTAGGGACAGGGACCTACACTGAAGCTTTCTTT. This codes for CASSLGTGTYTEAFF. The full variable domain, rest sourced from reference TRBV7-6 and TRBJ1-1, is GAGVSQSPRYKVTKRGQDVALRCDPISGHVSLYWYRQALGQGPEFLTYFNYEAQQDKSGLPNDRFSAERPEGSISTLTIQRTEQRDSAMYRCASSLGTGTYTEAFFGQGTRLTVV.

This clonotype was counted at least ten times. The chain combines TRBV20-1 with TRBJ2-3, with D perhaps TRBD1 (6 bases). Trimming pared 6 bases from V and 13 bases from J, leaving 14 bases between. In germline, CDR1 is DFQATT, CDR2 SNEGSKA (reference sequence). The CDR3 is 10 residues long. In DNA, the CDR3 is TGCAGTGCCGAGGACAGCTGGGAGTATTTT. Residues: CSAEDSWEYF.

The chain recombines TRBV20-1 with TRBJ1-1; 12 bases are a match to TRBD1. Germline CDR1 is DFQATT and CDR2 is SNEGSKA (reference sequence). The V gene end was trimmed by 4 bases and the J gene end by 4 bases; junction bases not matched to a gene: 7. This CDR3 has 15 residues. The CDR3 region is CSATRDRGLSTEAFF. CDR3 DNA: TGCAGTGCTACCCGGGACAGGGGGCTGAGCACTGAAGCTTTCTTT.

This clonotype was found many times. The chain has TRBV5-1 and TRBJ2-7; the D gene is possibly TRBD1 (6 bases). Per germline, CDR1 SGHRS and CDR2 YFSETQ. CDR3 length: 13 residues. The V end lost 4 bases, the J end lost 6 bases, and 14 bases lay between the germline ends. The chain's CDR3 is CASSKNRDSEQYF. DNA for the CDR3: TGCGCCAGCAGCAAAAACAGGGATTCCGAGCAGTACTTC. Based on the CDR3 plus reference TRBV5-1 and TRBJ2-7, the full variable domain is KAGVTQTPRYLIKTRGQQVTLSCSPISGHRSVSWYQQTPGQGLQFLFEYFSETQRNKGNFPGRFSGRQFSNSRSEMNVSTLELGDSALYLCASSKNRDSEQYFGPGTRLTVT.

This clonotype showed up many times. The chain's CDR3 is CASSLQGAGNSPLHF. The CDR3 DNA reads TGTGCCAGCAGCTTACAGGGGGCCGGGAATTCACCCCTCCACTTT. The chain carries TRBV7-8 and TRBJ1-6, with 8 positions matching TRBD1. Looked up from germline, CDR1 is SGHVS and CDR2 is FQNEAQ. V dropped 2 bases and J dropped 7; count of bases not matched to a gene: 4. The CDR3 is 15 amino acids.

This chain links TRBV12-3 or TRBV12-4 with TRBJ2-7, with D maybe TRBD1 (6 bases). The germline V and J ends were trimmed by 3 bases and 5 bases, with 11 bases remaining between them. The CDR3 sequence is 13 residues long. The CDR3 DNA is TGTGCCAGCAGTTTTACAGGGACGGACGAGCAGTACTTC. This translates into CASSFTGTDEQYF.